This T cell receptor (beta chain) was captured in a study of blood T cell repertoires in COVID-19. Study-level information: Material from acute and convalescent COVID-19 was sourced from the United States, Italy and Spain.

The V gene end was trimmed by 6 bases and the J gene end by 4 bases; junction bases not matched to a gene: 8. The CDR3 contains 14 residues. The germline CDR1 and CDR2 sequences are SGHAT and FQNNGV. Profiled with immunoSEQ multiplex PCR; TCRdb holds only in-frame clones, not every one. The sample has over 60,000 clones, 85% to 90% seen once. V gene TRBV11-2 combines with J gene TRBJ2-5; 7 positions agree with TRBD2. This receptor was identified in a man in his sixties or seventies with active or convalescent COVID-19. The material sequenced was peripheral blood. The CDR3 nucleotides read TGTGCCAGCAGGCGTCTAGCGGACGGAGAGACCCAGTACTTC. The encoded protein is CASRRLADGETQYF.